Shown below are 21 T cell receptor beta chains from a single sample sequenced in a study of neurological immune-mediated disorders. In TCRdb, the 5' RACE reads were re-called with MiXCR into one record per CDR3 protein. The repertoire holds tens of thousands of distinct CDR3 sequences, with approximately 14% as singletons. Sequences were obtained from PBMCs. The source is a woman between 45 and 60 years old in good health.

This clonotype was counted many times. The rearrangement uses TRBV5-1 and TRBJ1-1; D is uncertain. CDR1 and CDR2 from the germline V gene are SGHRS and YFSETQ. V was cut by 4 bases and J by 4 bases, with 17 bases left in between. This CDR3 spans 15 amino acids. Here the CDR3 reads CASSLGFGGGTEAFF. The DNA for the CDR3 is TGCGCCAGCAGCCTGGGGTTCGGAGGCGGCACTGAAGCTTTCTTT.

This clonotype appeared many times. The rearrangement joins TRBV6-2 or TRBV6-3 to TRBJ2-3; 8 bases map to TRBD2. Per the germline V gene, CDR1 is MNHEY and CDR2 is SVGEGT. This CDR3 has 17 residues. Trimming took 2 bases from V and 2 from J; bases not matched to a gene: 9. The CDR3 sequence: CASSYERGKTFTDTQYF. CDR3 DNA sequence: TGTGCCAGCAGTTACGAGCGGGGGAAGACCTTCACAGATACGCAGTATTTT.

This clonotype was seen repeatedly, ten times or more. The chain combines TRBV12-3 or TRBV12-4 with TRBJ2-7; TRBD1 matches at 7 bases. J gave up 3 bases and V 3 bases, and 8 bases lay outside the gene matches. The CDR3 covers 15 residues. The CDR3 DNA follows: TGTGCCAGCAGTTTCGGGGCCACAGGGGTCTACGAGCAGTACTTC. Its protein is CASSFGATGVYEQYF.

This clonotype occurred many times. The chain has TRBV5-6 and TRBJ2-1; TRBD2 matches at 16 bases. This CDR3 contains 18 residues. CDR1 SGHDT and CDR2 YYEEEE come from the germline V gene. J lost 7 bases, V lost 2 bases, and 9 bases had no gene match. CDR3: CASSFGTSGRARMNEQFF. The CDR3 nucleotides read TGTGCCAGCAGCTTTGGGACTAGCGGGAGGGCCAGGATGAATGAGCAGTTCTTC.

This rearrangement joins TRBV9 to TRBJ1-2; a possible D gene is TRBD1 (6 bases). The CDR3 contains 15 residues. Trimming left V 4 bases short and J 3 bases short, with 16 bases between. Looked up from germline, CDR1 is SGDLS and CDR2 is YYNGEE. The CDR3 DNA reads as TGTGCCAGCAGCCCCAAACAGGGTTTTGACTATGGCTACACCTTC. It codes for CASSPKQGFDYGYTF.

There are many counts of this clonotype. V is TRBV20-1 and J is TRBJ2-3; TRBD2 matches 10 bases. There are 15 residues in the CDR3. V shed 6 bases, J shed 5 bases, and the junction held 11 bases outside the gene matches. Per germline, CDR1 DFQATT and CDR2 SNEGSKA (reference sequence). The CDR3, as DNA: TGCAGTGCCCCGACCGGGACTAGCGTTGTAGATACGCAGTATTTT. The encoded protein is CSAPTGTSVVDTQYF.

CDR3 in amino acids: CSAGAAAINYGYTF. The CDR3 DNA is TGCAGTGCCGGGGCGGCAGCGATTAACTATGGCTACACCTTC. V gene TRBV20-1 combines with J gene TRBJ1-2; a weak D match, TRBD1 (5 bases). CDR1 and CDR2 from the germline V gene are DFQATT and SNEGSKA (reference sequence). The CDR3 has 14 residues. V dropped 6 bases and J dropped 1 base, with 15 bases sitting between them.

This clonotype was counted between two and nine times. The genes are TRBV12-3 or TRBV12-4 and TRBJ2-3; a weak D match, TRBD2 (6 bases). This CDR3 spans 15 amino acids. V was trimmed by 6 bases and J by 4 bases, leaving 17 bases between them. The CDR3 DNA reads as TGTGCCAGCAGCCTCGACGGGAGTAGAGCAGATACGCAGTATTTT. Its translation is CASSLDGSRADTQYF.

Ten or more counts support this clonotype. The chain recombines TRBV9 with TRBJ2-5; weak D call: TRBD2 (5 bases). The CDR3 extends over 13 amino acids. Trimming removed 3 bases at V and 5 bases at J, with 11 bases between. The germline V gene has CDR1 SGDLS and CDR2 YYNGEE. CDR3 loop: CASSELDYETQYF. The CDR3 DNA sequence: TGTGCCAGCAGCGAACTAGACTACGAGACCCAGTACTTC.

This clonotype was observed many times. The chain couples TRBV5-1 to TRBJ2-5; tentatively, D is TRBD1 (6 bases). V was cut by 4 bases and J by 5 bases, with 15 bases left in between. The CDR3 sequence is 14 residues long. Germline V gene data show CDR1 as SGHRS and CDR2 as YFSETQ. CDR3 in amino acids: CASSRTDSSETQYF. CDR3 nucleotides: TGCGCCAGCAGCCGGACGGACAGCTCCGAGACCCAGTACTTC.

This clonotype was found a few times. The CDR3 DNA follows: TGTGCTAGTGGTCTTGCGCCTAGCGGTAGGGAGTTCTTC. It yields the protein CASGLAPSGREFF. The V gene is TRBV12-5, the J gene TRBJ2-1, with TRBD2 matching over 7 bases. Losses at the gene ends were 5 bases for V and 14 bases for J; bases not matched to a gene: 12. The CDR3 has 13 amino acids. The germline CDR1 and CDR2 sequences are LGHNT and FRNRAP.

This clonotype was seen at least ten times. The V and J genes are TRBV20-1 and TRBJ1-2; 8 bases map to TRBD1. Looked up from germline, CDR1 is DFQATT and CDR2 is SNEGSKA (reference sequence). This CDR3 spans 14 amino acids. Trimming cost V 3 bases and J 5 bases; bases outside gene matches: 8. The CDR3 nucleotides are TGCAGTGCTAGTGGTGACAGGGGATTGTATGGCTACACCTTC. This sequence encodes CSASGDRGLYGYTF.

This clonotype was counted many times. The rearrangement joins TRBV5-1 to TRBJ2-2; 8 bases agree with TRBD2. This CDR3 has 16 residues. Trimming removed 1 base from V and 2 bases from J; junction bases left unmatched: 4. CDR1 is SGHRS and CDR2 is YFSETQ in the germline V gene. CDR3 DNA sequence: TGCGCCAGCAGCTTGCGCGGGGGGCATAACACCGGGGAGCTGTTTTTT. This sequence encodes CASSLRGGHNTGELFF.

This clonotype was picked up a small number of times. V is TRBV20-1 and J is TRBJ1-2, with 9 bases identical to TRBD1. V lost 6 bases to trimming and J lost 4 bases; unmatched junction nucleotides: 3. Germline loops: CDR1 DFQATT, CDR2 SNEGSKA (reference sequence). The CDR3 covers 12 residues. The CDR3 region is CSAPDRGYGYTF. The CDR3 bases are TGCAGTGCCCCGGACAGGGGCTATGGCTACACCTTC.

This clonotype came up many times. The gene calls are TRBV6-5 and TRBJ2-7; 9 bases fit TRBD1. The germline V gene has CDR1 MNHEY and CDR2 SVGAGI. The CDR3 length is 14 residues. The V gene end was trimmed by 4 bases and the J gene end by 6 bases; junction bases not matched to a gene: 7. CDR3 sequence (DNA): TGTGCCAGCAGTTTACGGGGACAGGGCGGCGAGCAGTACTTC. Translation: CASSLRGQGGEQYF.

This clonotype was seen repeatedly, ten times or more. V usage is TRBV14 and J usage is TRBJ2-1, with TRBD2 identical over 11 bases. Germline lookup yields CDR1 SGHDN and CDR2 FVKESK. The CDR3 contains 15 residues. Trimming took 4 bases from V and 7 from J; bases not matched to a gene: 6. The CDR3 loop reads CASSLSGRAGNEQFF. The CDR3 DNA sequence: TGTGCCAGCAGCCTTAGCGGGAGGGCCGGAAATGAGCAGTTCTTC.

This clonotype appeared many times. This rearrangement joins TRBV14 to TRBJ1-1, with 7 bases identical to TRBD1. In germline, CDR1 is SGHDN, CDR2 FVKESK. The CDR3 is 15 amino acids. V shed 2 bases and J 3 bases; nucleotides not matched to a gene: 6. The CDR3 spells CASSQLTGPDTEAFF. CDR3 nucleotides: TGTGCCAGCAGCCAACTGACAGGGCCGGACACTGAAGCTTTCTTT.

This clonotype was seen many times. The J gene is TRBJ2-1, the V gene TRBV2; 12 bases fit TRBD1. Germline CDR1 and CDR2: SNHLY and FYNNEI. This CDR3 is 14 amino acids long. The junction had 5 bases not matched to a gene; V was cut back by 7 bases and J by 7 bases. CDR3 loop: CASKPGQGANEQFF. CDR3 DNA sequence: TGTGCCAGCAAGCCGGGACAGGGGGCGAATGAGCAGTTCTTC.

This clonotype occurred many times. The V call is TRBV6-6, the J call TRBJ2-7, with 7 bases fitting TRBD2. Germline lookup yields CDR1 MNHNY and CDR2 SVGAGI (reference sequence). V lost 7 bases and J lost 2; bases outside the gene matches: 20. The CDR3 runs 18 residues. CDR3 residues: CASKSWRSGVLVAYEQYF. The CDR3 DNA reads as TGTGCCAGCAAATCCTGGAGGAGCGGGGTCCTTGTGGCCTACGAGCAGTACTTC.

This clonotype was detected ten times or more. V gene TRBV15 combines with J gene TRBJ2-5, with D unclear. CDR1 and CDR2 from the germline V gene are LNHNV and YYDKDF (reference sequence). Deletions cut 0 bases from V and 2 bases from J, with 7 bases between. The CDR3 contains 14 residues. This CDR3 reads CATSRDGSQETQYF. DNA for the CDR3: TGTGCCACCAGCAGAGATGGGTCACAAGAGACCCAGTACTTC.

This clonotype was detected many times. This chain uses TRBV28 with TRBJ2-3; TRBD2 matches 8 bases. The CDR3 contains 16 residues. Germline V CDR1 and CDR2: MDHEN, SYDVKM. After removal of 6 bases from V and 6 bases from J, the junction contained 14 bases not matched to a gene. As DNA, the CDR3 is TGTGCCAGCAGCTTAGTACCCGGACTAGCCTCGGATACGCAGTATTTT. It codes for CASSLVPGLASDTQYF.